Listed here are 26 T cell receptor beta chains from one sample, sequenced in a study of T cell changes during pregnancy in multiple sclerosis. TCRdb keeps only in-frame clones here, not all; method: immunoSEQ multiplex PCR. In the table there are about 73,000 clones, almost 95% of which are singletons. The starting material was peripheral blood, obtained in the third trimester of pregnancy. The receptor source for this set is a female donor in good health, enrolled as a control in a pregnancy study.

The chain employs TRBV4-1 and TRBJ2-6; D may be TRBD1 (6 bases). The CDR3 runs 16 residues. Trimming took off 1 base at V and 1 base at J, with 8 bases between the two ends. The germline gives CDR1 MGHRA, CDR2 YSYEKL. In nucleotides, the CDR3 is TGCGCCAGCAGCCAAGGTAGGGGGTCTGGGGCCAACGTCCTGACTTTC. It specifies CASSQGRGSGANVLTF.

The chain is built from TRBV5-4 and TRBJ2-7; weak D call: TRBD1 (7 bases). The CDR3 runs to 17 residues. Per germline, CDR1 SGHNT and CDR2 YYREEE (reference sequence). The ends were cut back, 3 bases at V and 4 bases at J, with 23 bases in the middle. The CDR3 DNA sequence: TGTGCCAGCAGCTGGGGCGGGACAGCCACCTCCGTATACGAGCAGTACTTC. It specifies CASSWGGTATSVYEQYF.

The table lists this clone with a count of one. The rearrangement uses TRBV10-2 and TRBJ2-7, with TRBD1 identical over 9 bases. The ends lost 7 bases at V and 5 bases at J; junction bases unmatched: 6. Germline CDR1 WSHSY, CDR2 SAAADI. This CDR3 is 13 amino acids long. CDR3 coding DNA: TGCGCCAGCATAGGACAGGGGTCCAACGAGCAGTACTTC. Its translation is CASIGQGSNEQYF.

V usage is TRBV2 and J usage is TRBJ2-5; 13 bases align to TRBD2. V lost 9 bases, J lost 0 bases, and 7 bases stayed unmatched. CDR1 and CDR2 from the germline V gene are SNHLY and FYNNEI. This CDR3 spans 16 amino acids. The CDR3 DNA follows: TGTGCCAGTCGGACTAGCGGGGGACTGTACCAAGAGACCCAGTACTTC. This translates into CASRTSGGLYQETQYF.

V usage is TRBV15 and J usage is TRBJ2-4, with 7 bases lining up with TRBD1. The CDR3 spans 12 residues. The germline gives CDR1 LNHNV, CDR2 YYDKDF (reference sequence). J was trimmed by 6 bases and V by 5 bases; bases with no gene match: 1. The CDR3 bases are TGTGCCACCAGCGGGGACAGAAACATTCAGTACTTC. As protein: CATSGDRNIQYF.

The rearrangement uses TRBV14 and TRBJ2-7; 10 nucleotides line up with TRBD2. V was clipped by 4 bases and J by 7 bases; unmatched bases: 13. The CDR3 loop spans 16 amino acids. CDR1 is SGHDN and CDR2 is FVKESK in the germline V gene. In DNA form, the CDR3 reads TGTGCCAGCAGCCTTCACCTGGGACTAGCGCCCCAGGAGCAGTACTTC. Its translation is CASSLHLGLAPQEQYF.

V and J are TRBV4-1 and TRBJ1-1; tentatively, D is TRBD1 (5 bases). V gave up 2 bases and J gave up 0 bases, with 13 bases separating them. The length of the CDR3 is 16 residues. Per the germline V gene, CDR1 is MGHRA and CDR2 is YSYEKL. The CDR3 DNA reads as TGCGCCAGCAGCCAACCCCTGGGACTTTTGAACACTGAAGCTTTCTTT. Its protein is CASSQPLGLLNTEAFF.

The chain couples TRBV25-1 to TRBJ2-7; TRBD1 might be the D (5 bases). V gave up 4 bases and J gave up 1 base, with 5 bases separating them. This CDR3 has 12 residues. Germline CDR1 reads MGHDK; CDR2 reads SYGVNS. CDR3 in amino acids: CASSGTSYEQYF. CDR3 in DNA: TGTGCCAGCAGTGGGACATCCTACGAGCAGTACTTC.

The chain couples TRBV4-1 to TRBJ1-2; 12 bases agree with TRBD1. Germline CDR1 MGHRA, CDR2 YSYEKL. Trimming at V came to 3 bases and at J to 6 bases, leaving 11 bases not matched to a gene. CDR3 length: 17 residues. CDR3: CASSQRRDRGLSHGYTF. The CDR3 DNA reads TGCGCCAGCAGCCAGAGGCGGGACAGGGGGCTTTCTCATGGCTACACCTTC.

The table lists this clone with a count of one. The rearrangement joins TRBV6-1 to TRBJ1-5; D gene unclear. CDR1 is MNHNS and CDR2 is SASEGT in the germline V gene. V gave up 1 base and J gave up 7 bases, with 11 bases separating them. The CDR3 consists of 14 residues. CDR3 DNA sequence: TGTGCCAGCAGTGAAGGTCAGTTCGGGCAGCCCCAGCATTTT. Translated: CASSEGQFGQPQHF.

The chain joins TRBV15 to TRBJ1-1, with 7 bases matching TRBD1. CDR1 is LNHNV, CDR2 YYDKDF, per germline (reference sequence). With V trimmed by 5 bases and J by 1 base, 4 bases remained unmatched. The CDR3 is 14 amino acids. The CDR3 reads CATSWNRGNTEAFF. CDR3 nucleotide sequence: TGTGCCACCAGCTGGAACAGGGGGAACACTGAAGCTTTCTTT.

The V and J genes are TRBV5-8 and TRBJ2-2; 10 bases map to TRBD1. V shed 4 bases, J shed 7 bases, and the junction held 7 bases outside the gene matches. CDR1 is SGHTS and CDR2 is YDEGEE in the germline V gene. This CDR3 spans 15 amino acids. CDR3 amino acids: CASSLDRGFIGELFF. The CDR3 coding sequence is TGTGCCAGCAGCCTGGACAGGGGGTTCATCGGGGAGCTGTTTTTT.

In this sample, this clone turned up a few times. The genes are TRBV7-8 and TRBJ2-2, with 7 nucleotides matching TRBD1. Trimming cost V 1 base and J 3 bases; bases outside gene matches: 8. The germline V gene has CDR1 SGHVS and CDR2 FQNEAQ. The CDR3 is 17 residues long. The CDR3 loop is CASSLVGTVSYTGELFF. CDR3 bases: TGTGCCAGCAGCTTAGTGGGGACAGTGAGCTACACCGGGGAGCTGTTTTTT. The full variable domain, its missing parts supplied by reference TRBV7-8 and TRBJ2-2, is GAGVSQSPRYKVAKRGQDVALRCDPISGHVSLFWYQQALGQGPEFLTYFQNEAQLDKSGLPSDRFFAERPEGSVSTLKIQRTQQEDSAVYLCASSLVGTVSYTGELFFGEGSRLTVL.

The rearrangement joins TRBV11-1 to TRBJ2-2, with TRBD1 identical over 7 bases. CDR3 size: 16 residues. Per the germline V gene, CDR1 is SGHAT and CDR2 is FQDESV (reference sequence). Trimming removed 2 bases from V and 3 bases from J; junction bases left unmatched: 6. The CDR3 protein is CASSLYSTGDTGELFF. CDR3 nucleotide sequence: TGTGCCAGCAGCTTATATTCCACAGGGGACACCGGGGAGCTGTTTTTT.

The chain employs TRBV4-2 and TRBJ2-7; 8 bases agree with TRBD2. Germline V gene data show CDR1 as LGHNA and CDR2 as YNFKEQ. The trim removed 4 bases at V and 4 bases at J, leaving 9 bases unmatched. The CDR3 has 15 residues. This CDR3 is CASSPGLAPAYEQYF. The CDR3 nucleotides are TGTGCCAGCAGCCCAGGACTAGCCCCCGCATACGAGCAGTACTTC.

This sequence joins TRBV7-2 and TRBJ2-1; TRBD1 aligns across 7 bases. V was pared by 4 bases and J by 10 bases, with 4 bases of the junction left unmatched. The CDR3 has 12 amino acids. The germline V gene has CDR1 SGHTA and CDR2 FQGNSA. The CDR3 DNA sequence: TGTGCCAGCAGCTCAGGGGGTCCCGAGCAGTTCTTC. It translates to CASSSGGPEQFF.

V and J are TRBV9 and TRBJ2-5; D is undetermined. This CDR3 comprises 15 residues. V lost 2 bases and J lost 0, with 11 bases in between. Germline CDR1 SGDLS, CDR2 YYNGEE. In nucleotides, the CDR3 is TGTGCCAGCAGCGTCCCCCCCCGGGACCAAGAGACCCAGTACTTC. This gives the protein CASSVPPRDQETQYF.

The V gene is TRBV10-3, the J gene TRBJ2-2; a weak D match, TRBD2 (6 bases). The V end lost 11 bases, the J end lost 4 bases, and 20 bases lay between the germline ends. Per the germline V gene, CDR1 is ENHRY and CDR2 is SYGVKD. The length of the CDR3 is 15 residues. This chain's CDR3 is CAAGGSREITGELFF. Written as DNA, the CDR3 is TGTGCCGCCGGGGGTAGCCGCGAGATCACCGGGGAGCTGTTTTTT.

The chain combines TRBV4-1 with TRBJ2-1; TRBD2 matches at 7 bases. The CDR3 contains 16 residues. CDR1 MGHRA and CDR2 YSYEKL come from the germline V gene. Trimming removed 0 bases from V and 4 bases from J; junction bases left unmatched: 6. CDR3: CASSQDWPSGYNEQFF. CDR3 DNA sequence: TGCGCCAGCAGCCAAGATTGGCCTAGCGGATACAATGAGCAGTTCTTC.

This chain joins TRBV21-1 and TRBJ2-7; the DNA was not compared with TRBD1, the D call given in the table. TRBV21-1 is tagged as a pseudogene. This CDR3 is 13 amino acids long. The CDR3 loop is CASSRDRAYEQYF. CDR3 sequence (DNA): TGTGCCAGCAGCAGGGACAGGGCCTACGAGCAGTACTTC.

The chain uses TRBV5-1 and TRBJ1-2; 7 nucleotides line up with TRBD1. The CDR3 totals 18 residues. V dropped 4 bases and J dropped 2; count of bases not matched to a gene: 17. Germline V gene lookup returns CDR1 SGHRS and CDR2 YFSETQ. In DNA form, the CDR3 reads TGCGCCAGCAGCCCATACCTGCTCGACGGGGGACAGAACTATGGCTACACCTTC. Encoded protein: CASSPYLLDGGQNYGYTF.

The chain recombines TRBV30 with TRBJ1-1, with D uncertain. Germline CDR1 GTSNPN, CDR2 SVGIG (reference sequence). V was shortened by 5 bases and J by 4 bases, with 11 bases between the two germline ends. The CDR3 has 12 amino acids. The CDR3 sequence is CAWFLPGTEAFF. The CDR3 DNA reads TGTGCCTGGTTCCTCCCGGGCACTGAAGCTTTCTTT.

The rearrangement uses TRBV19 and TRBJ1-5; possibly TRBD1 for D (6 bases). The CDR3 length is 15 residues. Germline CDR1 and CDR2: LNHDA and SQIVND (reference sequence). V was clipped by 5 bases and J by 7 bases, with 18 bases between them. The CDR3 region is CASSSEQGLLQPQHF. CDR3 nucleotide sequence: TGTGCCAGTAGTTCAGAACAGGGTTTGTTACAGCCCCAGCATTTT.

This clone appeared a single time. This rearrangement joins TRBV6-5 to TRBJ2-7; D possibly corresponds to TRBD1 (7 bases). The V gene's germline CDR1 is MNHEY and CDR2 SVGAGI. CDR3 length: 14 amino acids. V lost 6 bases, J lost 0 bases, and 12 bases lay in between. For the CDR3, the DNA is TGTGCCAGCAGACCGCAGGGGGGCTCCTACGAGCAGTACTTC. Translated, it gives CASRPQGGSYEQYF.

This clone was counted between two and nine times. This chain links TRBV5-6 with TRBJ1-2; tentative D call: TRBD1 (6 bases). Germline lookup yields CDR1 SGHDT and CDR2 YYEEEE. The V end was cut by 4 bases, the J end by 8 bases, with 15 bases between. The CDR3 contains 13 residues. CDR3 in amino acids: CASSATGIGGYTF. The DNA of the CDR3 is TGTGCCAGCAGCGCTACAGGGATCGGGGGCTACACCTTC.

This rearrangement joins TRBV28 to TRBJ1-2; weak D call: TRBD1 (5 bases). The V end was cut by 4 bases, the J end by 6 bases, with 15 bases between. The CDR3 length is 14 residues. The germline V gene has CDR1 MDHEN and CDR2 SYDVKM. The CDR3 region has the DNA TGTGCCAGCAGTTGGCCCCGGGCAGGGAATGGCTACACCTTC. Protein: CASSWPRAGNGYTF.